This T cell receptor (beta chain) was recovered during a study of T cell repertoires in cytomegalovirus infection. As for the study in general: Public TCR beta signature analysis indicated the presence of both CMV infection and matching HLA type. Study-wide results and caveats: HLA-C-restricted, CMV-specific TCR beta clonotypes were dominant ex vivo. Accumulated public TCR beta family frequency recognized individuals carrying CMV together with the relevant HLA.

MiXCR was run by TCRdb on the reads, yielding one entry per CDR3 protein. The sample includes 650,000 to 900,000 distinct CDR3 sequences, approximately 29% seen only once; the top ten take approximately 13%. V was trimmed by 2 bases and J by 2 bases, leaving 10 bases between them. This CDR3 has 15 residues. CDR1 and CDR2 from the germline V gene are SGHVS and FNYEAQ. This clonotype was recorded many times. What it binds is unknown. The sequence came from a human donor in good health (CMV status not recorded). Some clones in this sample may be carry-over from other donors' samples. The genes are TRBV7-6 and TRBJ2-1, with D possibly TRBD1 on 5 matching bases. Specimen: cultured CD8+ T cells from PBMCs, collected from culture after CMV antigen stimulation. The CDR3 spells CASSLKGPAYNEQFF. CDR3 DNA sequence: TGTGCCAGCAGCTTAAAGGGGCCCGCCTACAATGAGCAGTTCTTC.